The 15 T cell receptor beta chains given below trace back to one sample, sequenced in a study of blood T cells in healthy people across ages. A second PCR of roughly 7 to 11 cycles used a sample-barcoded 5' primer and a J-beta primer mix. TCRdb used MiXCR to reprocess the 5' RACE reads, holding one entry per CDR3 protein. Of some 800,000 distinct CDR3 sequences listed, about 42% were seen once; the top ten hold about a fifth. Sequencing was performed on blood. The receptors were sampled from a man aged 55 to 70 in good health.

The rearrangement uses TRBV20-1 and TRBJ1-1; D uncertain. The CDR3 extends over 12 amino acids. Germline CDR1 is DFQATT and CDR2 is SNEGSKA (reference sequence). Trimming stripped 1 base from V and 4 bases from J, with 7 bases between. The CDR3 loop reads CSARGESTEAFF. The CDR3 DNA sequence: TGCAGTGCTAGAGGGGAAAGCACTGAAGCTTTCTTT.

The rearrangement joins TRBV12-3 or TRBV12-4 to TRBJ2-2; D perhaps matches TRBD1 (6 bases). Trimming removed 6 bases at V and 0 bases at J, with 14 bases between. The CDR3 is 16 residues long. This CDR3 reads CASRPTKGANTGELFF. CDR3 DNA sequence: TGTGCCAGCAGGCCAACCAAGGGGGCGAACACCGGGGAGCTGTTTTTT.

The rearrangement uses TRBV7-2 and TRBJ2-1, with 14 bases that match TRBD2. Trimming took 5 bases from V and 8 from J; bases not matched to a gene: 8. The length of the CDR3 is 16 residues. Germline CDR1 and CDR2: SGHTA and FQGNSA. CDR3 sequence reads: CASSPLGLAGGHEQFF. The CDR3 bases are TGTGCCAGCAGCCCACTCGGACTAGCGGGGGGCCATGAGCAGTTCTTC. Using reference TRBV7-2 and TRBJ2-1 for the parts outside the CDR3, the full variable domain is GAGVSQSPSNKVTEKGKDVELRCDPISGHTALYWYRQSLGQGLEFLIYFQGNSAPDKSGLPSDRFSAERTGGSVSTLTIQRTQQEDSAVYLCASSPLGLAGGHEQFFGPGTRLTVL.

DNA of the CDR3: TGCGCCAGCAGCCAAGGGCATTCACCCCTCCACTTT. Translated, it gives CASSQGHSPLHF. The chain carries TRBV4-3 and TRBJ1-6, with D hard to call. The CDR3 sequence is 12 residues long. V dropped 1 base and J dropped 8 bases, with 3 bases sitting between them. Germline CDR1 is LGHNA and CDR2 is YSLEER.

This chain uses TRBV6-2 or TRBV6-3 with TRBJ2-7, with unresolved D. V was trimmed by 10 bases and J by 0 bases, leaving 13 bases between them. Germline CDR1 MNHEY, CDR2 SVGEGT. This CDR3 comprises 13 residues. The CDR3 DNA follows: TGTGCCATCCGAACAGTCAACTCCTACGAGCAGTACTTC. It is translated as CAIRTVNSYEQYF.

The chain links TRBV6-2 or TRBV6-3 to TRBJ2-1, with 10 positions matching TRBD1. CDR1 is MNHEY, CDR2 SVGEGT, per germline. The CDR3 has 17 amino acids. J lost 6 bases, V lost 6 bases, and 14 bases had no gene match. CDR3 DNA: TGTGCCAGCAGCACGCTAATGGGGACAGGGGTGGGCAATGAGCAGTTCTTC. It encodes CASSTLMGTGVGNEQFF.

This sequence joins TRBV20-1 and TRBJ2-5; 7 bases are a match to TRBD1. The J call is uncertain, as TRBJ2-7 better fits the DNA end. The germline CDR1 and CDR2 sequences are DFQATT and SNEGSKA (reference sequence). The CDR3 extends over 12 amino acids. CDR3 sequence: CSEGGRTDEQYF. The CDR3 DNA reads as TGCAGTGAAGGGGGCAGGACCGACGAGCAGTACTTC.

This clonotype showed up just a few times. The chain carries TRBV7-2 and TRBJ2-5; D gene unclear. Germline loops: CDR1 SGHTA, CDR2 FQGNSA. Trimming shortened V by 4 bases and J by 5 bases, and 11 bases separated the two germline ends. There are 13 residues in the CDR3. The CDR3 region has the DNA TGTGCCAGCAGCTCCCGGCCCTGGGAGACCCAGTACTTC. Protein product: CASSSRPWETQYF.

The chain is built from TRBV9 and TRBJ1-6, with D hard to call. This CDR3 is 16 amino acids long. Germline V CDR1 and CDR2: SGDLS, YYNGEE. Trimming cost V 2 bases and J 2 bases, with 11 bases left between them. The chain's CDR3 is CASSVAEVTYNSPLHF. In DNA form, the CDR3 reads TGTGCCAGCAGCGTTGCGGAGGTGACCTATAATTCACCCCTCCACTTT.

In nucleotides, the CDR3 is TGCGCCAGCAGCTTGGCCGGTCAGCTGAAAGAGACCCAGTACTTC. This gives the protein CASSLAGQLKETQYF. This chain joins TRBV5-1 and TRBJ2-5; unclear D gene. This CDR3 contains 15 residues. Germline CDR1 and CDR2: SGHRS and YFSETQ. V was clipped by 0 bases and J by 3 bases, with 12 bases between them.

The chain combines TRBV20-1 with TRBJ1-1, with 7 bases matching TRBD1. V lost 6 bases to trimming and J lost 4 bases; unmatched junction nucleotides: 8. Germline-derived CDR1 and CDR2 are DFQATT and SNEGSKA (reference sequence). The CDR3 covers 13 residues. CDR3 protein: CSAFEDRFTEAFF. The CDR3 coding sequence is TGCAGTGCCTTCGAGGACAGGTTCACTGAAGCTTTCTTT.

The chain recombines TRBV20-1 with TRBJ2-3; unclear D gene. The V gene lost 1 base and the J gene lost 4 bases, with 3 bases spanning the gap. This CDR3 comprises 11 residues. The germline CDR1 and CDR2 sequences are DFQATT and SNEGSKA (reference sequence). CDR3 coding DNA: TGCAGTGCTAGAGCACCAGATACGCAGTATTTT. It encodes CSARAPDTQYF.

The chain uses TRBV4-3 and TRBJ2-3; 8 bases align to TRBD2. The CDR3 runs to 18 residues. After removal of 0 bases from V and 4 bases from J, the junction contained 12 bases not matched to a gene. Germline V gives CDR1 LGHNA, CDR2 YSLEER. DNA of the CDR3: TGCGCCAGCAGCCAAGATCGGTATACTAGCGGATTCCCAGATACGCAGTATTTT. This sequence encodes CASSQDRYTSGFPDTQYF.

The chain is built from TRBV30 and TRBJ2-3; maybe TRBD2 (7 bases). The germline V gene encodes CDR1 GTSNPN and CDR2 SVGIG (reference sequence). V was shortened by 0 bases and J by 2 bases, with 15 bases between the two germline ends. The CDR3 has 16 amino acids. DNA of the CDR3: TGTGCCTGGAGTGTAGGGGCGGGGGCCTACACAGATACGCAGTATTTT. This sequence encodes CAWSVGAGAYTDTQYF.

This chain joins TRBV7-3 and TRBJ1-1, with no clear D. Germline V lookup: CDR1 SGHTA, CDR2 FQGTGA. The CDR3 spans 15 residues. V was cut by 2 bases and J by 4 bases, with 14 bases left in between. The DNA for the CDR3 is TGTGCCAGCAGCTTAGACGCTCGGTTACCCACTGAAGCTTTCTTT. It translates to CASSLDARLPTEAFF. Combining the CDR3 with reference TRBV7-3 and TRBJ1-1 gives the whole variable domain GAGVSQTPSNKVTEKGKYVELRCDPISGHTALYWYRQSLGQGPEFLIYFQGTGAADDSGLPNDRFFAVRPEGSVSTLKIQRTERGDSAVYLCASSLDARLPTEAFFGQGTRLTVV.